This TCR beta chain was identified during a study of shared clonotypes between healthy human individuals. Healthy adults negative for HIV, lacking recent acute infections or vaccinations, served as donors. Study-level findings and limits: Four donors shared 4.5% to 6.5% of their naive CD4 clonotypes. Clonotype sharing among donors was expected to depend on sequencing depth.

About this clone itself: Its target is not known.

Germline V gives CDR1 SEHNR, CDR2 FQNEAQ (reference sequence). The CDR3 is made up of 17 amino acids. Only in-frame clones appear in the TCRdb table, and some are missing; sequencing was by immunoSEQ multiplex PCR. This table has around 2,000,000 clones, over 85% appearing once. The origin of this receptor is a man between 18 and 29 years old in good health. The chain joins TRBV7-9 to TRBJ2-5, with 8 bases that match TRBD1. The J call is uncertain, as TRBJ2-7 better fits the DNA end. Sequencing was performed on naive CD4+ T cells sorted from blood. Subset denoted: CD45RA+ positively selected. The CDR3 region has the DNA TGTGCCAGCAGCTTAGGTGGGACAGGTGGTTTCTCCTACGAGCAGTACTTC. Encoded protein: CASSLGGTGGFSYEQYF.